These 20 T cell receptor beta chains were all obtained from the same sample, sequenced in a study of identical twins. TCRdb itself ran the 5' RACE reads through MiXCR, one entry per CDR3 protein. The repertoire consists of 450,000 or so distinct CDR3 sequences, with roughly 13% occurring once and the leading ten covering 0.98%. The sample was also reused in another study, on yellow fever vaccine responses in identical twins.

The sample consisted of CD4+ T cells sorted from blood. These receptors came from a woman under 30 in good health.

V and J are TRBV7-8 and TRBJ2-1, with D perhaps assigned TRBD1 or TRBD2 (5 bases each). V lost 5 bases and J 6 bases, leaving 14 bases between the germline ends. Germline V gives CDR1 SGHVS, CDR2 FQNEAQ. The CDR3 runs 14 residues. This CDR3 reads CASSVPEGRNEQFF. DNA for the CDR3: TGTGCCAGCAGCGTCCCCGAGGGGCGCAATGAGCAGTTCTTC.

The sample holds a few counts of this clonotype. CDR3 DNA: TGTGCCAGCAGCTTATTGGGTGTACAGGGTCTACAGACCCAGTACTTC. It translates to CASSLLGVQGLQTQYF. The V call is TRBV11-2, the J call TRBJ2-5; D possibly corresponds to TRBD1 (6 bases). Trimming shortened V by 2 bases and J by 6 bases, and 19 bases separated the two germline ends. The germline V gene has CDR1 SGHAT and CDR2 FQNNGV. The CDR3 is made up of 16 amino acids.

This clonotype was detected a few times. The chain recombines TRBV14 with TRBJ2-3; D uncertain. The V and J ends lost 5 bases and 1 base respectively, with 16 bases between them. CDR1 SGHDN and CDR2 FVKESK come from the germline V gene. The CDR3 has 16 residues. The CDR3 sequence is CASSTPSRSGTDTQYF. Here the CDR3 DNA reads TGTGCCAGCAGCACCCCGTCCCGTTCCGGCACAGATACGCAGTATTTT.

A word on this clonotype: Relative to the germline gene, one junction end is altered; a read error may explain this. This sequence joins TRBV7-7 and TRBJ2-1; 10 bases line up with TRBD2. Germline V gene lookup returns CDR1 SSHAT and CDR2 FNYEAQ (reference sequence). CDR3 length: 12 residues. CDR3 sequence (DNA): TGTGCTAGCAGCCTCCCTAGCGGGAGACAGTTCTTC. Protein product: CASSLPSGRQFF.

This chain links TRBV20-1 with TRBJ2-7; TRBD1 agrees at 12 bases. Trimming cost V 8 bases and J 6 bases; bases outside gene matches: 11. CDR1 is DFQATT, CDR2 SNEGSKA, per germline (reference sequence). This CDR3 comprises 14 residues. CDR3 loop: CSPGGDRGRAEQYF. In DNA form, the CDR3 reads TGCAGTCCCGGGGGGGACAGGGGGCGCGCCGAGCAGTACTTC.

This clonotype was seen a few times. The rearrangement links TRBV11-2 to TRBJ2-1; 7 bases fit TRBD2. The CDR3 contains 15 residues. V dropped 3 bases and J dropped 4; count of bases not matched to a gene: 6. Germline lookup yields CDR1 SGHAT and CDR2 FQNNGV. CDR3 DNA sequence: TGTGCCAGCAGCTTTGGCGGGAGCCAGTACAATGAGCAGTTCTTC. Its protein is CASSFGGSQYNEQFF.

The CDR3: CASSYSVTGGGHNEQFF. The CDR3 bases are TGTGCCAGCAGTTACTCGGTTACAGGGGGCGGCCACAATGAGCAGTTCTTC. The gene calls are TRBV6-5 and TRBJ2-1; 9 positions agree with TRBD1. The junction had 8 bases not matched to a gene; V was cut back by 0 bases and J by 5 bases. Germline lookup yields CDR1 MNHEY and CDR2 SVGAGI. The CDR3 covers 17 residues.

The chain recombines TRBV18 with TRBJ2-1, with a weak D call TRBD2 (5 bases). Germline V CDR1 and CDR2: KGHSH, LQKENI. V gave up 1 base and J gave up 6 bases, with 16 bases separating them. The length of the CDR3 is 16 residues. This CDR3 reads CASSPLGSNRGNEQFF. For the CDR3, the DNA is TGTGCCAGCTCACCACTCGGCAGTAATCGGGGCAATGAGCAGTTCTTC.

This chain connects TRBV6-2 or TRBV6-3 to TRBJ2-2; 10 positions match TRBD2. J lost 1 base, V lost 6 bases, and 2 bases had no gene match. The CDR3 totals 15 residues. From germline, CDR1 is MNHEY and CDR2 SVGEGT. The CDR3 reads CASRLAGVNTGELFF. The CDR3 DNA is TGTGCCAGCAGGCTAGCGGGAGTGAACACCGGGGAGCTGTTTTTT.

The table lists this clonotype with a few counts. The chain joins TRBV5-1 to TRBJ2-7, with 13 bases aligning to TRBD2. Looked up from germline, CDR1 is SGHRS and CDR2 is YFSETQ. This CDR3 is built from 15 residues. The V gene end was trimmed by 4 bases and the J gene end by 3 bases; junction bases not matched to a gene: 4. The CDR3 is CASSEGLAGNYEQYF. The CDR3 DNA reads TGCGCCAGCAGCGAGGGACTAGCGGGGAACTACGAGCAGTACTTC.

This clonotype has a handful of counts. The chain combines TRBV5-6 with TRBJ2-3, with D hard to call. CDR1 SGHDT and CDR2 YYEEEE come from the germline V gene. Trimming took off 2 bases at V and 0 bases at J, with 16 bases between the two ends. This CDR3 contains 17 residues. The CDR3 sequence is CASSFIPKWSSTDTQYF. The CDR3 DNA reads TGTGCCAGCAGCTTTATCCCCAAATGGTCTAGCACAGATACGCAGTATTTT.

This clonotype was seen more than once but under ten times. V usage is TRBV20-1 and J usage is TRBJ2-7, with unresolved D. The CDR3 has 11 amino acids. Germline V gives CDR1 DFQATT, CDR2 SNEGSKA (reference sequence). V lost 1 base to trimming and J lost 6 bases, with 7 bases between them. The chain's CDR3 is CSARAGTEQYF. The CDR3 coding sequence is TGCAGTGCTAGAGCGGGTACCGAGCAGTACTTC.

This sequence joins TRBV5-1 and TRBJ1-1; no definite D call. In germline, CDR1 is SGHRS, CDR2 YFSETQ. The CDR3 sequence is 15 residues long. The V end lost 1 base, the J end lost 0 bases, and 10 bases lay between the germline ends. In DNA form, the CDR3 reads TGCGCCAGCAGCTTGAACGTTGGCCTGAACACTGAAGCTTTCTTT. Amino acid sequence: CASSLNVGLNTEAFF.

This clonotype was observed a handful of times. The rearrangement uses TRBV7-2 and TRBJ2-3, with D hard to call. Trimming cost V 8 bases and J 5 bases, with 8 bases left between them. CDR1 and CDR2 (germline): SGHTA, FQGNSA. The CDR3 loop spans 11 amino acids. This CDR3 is CASRTVDTQYF. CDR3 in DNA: TGTGCCAGCCGCACAGTAGATACGCAGTATTTT.

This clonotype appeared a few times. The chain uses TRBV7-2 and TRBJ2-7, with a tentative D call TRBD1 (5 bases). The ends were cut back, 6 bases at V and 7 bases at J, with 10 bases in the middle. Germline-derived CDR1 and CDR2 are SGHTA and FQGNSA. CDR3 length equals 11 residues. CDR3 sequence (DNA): TGTGCCAGCAGACAGCAGGGAGAGCAGTACTTC. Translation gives CASRQQGEQYF.

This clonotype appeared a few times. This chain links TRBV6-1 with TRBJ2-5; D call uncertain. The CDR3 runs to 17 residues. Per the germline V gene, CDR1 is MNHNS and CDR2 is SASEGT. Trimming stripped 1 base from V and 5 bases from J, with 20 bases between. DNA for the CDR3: TGTGCCAGCAGTGAAGACCAGCTGGGTAGATACTGGGAGACCCAGTACTTC. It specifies CASSEDQLGRYWETQYF.

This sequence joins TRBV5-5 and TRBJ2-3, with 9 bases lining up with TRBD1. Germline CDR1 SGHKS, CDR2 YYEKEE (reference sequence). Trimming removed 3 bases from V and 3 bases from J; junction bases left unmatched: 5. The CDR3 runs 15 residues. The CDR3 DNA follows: TGTGCCAGCAGCTCGGGACAGGGTAAAACAGATACGCAGTATTTT. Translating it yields CASSSGQGKTDTQYF.

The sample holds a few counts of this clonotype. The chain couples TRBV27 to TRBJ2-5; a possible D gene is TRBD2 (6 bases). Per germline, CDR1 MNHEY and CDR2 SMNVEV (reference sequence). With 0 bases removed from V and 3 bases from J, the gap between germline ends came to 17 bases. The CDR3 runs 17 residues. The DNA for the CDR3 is TGTGCCAGCAGTTTATCGGGCAGGGTGGGGACTGAAGAGACCCAGTACTTC. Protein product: CASSLSGRVGTEETQYF.

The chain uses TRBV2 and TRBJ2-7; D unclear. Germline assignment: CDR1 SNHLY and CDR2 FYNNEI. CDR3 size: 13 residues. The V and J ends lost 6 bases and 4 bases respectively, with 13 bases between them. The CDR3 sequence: CASSADWEYEQYF. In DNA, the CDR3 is TGTGCCAGCAGCGCCGACTGGGAATACGAGCAGTACTTC.

DNA for the CDR3: TGTGCCACCAGTGATCCCCCGCTGGATACGCAGTATTTT. It yields the protein CATSDPPLDTQYF. The V call is TRBV24-1, the J call TRBJ2-3; D uncertain. V dropped 3 bases and J dropped 6 bases, with 9 bases sitting between them. Germline V gene lookup returns CDR1 KGHDR and CDR2 SFDVKD. The CDR3 has 13 residues.